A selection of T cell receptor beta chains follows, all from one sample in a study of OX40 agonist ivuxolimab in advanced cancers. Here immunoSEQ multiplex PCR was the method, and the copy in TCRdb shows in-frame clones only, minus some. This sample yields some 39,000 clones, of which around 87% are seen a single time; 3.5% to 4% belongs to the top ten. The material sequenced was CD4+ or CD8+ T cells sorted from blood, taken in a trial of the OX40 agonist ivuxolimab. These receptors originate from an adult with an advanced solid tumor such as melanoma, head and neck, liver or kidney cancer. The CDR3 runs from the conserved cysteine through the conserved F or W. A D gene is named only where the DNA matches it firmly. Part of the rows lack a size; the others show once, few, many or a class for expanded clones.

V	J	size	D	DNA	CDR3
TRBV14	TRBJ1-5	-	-	TGTGCCAGCAGCCAAGGGACAGGCAATCAGCCCCAGCATTTT	CASSQGTGNQPQHF
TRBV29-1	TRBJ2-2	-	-	TGCAGCGTTCTGCAGGGAAACACCGGGGAGCTGTTTTTT	CSVLQGNTGELFF
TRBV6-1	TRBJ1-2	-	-	TGTGCCAGCAGTGAAGAAGGAGCCCTCTATGGCTACACCTTC	CASSEEGALYGYTF
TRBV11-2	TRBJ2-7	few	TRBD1	TGTGCCAGCAGCGCCTACAGGGGAACGTCCTACGAGCAGTACTTC	CASSAYRGTSYEQYF
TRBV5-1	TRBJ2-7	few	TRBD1	TGCGCCAGCAGCCGCACAGGGGCGGAGCAGTACTTC	CASSRTGAEQYF
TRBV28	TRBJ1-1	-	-	TGTGCCAGCAGTTTCGACAGGAATGAAGCTTTCTTT	CASSFDRNEAFF
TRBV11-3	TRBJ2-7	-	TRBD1	TGTGCCAGCAGCTTAGAGTGGGACAGTCCGCAGTACTTC	CASSLEWDSPQYF
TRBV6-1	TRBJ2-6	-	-	TGTGCCAGCAGCTCAGGGGTTGGGGCCAACGTCCTGACTTTC	CASSSGVGANVLTF
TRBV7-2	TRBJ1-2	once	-	TGTGCCAGCAGCTTAGGGCGCGGTAACTATGGCTACACCTTC	CASSLGRGNYGYTF
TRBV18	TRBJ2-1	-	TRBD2	TGTGCCAGCTCACCGGCTAGCGGAAGGAATGAGCAGTTCTTC	CASSPASGRNEQFF
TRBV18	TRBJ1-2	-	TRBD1	TGTGCCAGCTCACCACGGACAGGGTTGGGCTACACCTTC	CASSPRTGLGYTF
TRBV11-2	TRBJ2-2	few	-	TGTGCCAGCAGCCTCGGGGGTGGTAAGGCCGGGGAGCTGTTTTTT	CASSLGGGKAGELFF
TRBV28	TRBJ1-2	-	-	TGTGCCAGCAGTTTAGATATTGGCTACACCTTC	CASSLDIGYTF
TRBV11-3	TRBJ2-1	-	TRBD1	TGTGCCAGCACGAGGGGGACAGAAAACAATGAGCAGTTCTTC	CASTRGTENNEQFF
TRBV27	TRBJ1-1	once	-	TGTGCCAGCAGTCCCCGGGGAGGGACTGAAGCTTTCTTT	CASSPRGGTEAFF
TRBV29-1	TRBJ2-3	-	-	TGCAGCGTTGAAGATCTAGGGGGGATCGAAGATACGCAGTATTTT	CSVEDLGGIEDTQYF
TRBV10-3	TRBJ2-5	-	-	TGTGCCATCAGTGTTGCCGGGAGCCAAGAGACCCAGTACTTC	CAISVAGSQETQYF
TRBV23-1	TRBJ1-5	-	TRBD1	TGCGCCAGCAGTCAGCCCGGACAGGCTTGGTCCCAGCCCCAGCATTTT	CASSQPGQAWSQPQHF
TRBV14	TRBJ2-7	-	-	TGTGCCAGCAGTTCCCCGGGACTCCGGAACGAGCAGTACTTC	CASSSPGLRNEQYF
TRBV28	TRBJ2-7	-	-	TGTGCCAGCAGTTTACCAGGGGGGAGCTCCTACGAGCAGTACTTC	CASSLPGGSSYEQYF
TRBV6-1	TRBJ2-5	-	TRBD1	TGTGCCACCCTGACAGGGTTCCAAGAGACCCAGTACTTC	CATLTGFQETQYF
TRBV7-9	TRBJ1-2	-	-	TGTGCCAGCAGCTTAGTGCCCGGTAACTATGGCTACACCTTC	CASSLVPGNYGYTF
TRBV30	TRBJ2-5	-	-	TGTGCCTGGAGTGTACGATGGGAGACCCAGTACTTC	CAWSVRWETQYF
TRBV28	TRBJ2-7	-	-	TGTGCCAGCAGTAGAAGCGAGCAGTACTTC	CASSRSEQYF
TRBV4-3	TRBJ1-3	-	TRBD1	TGCGCCAGCAGCCAAGTGCTCCCCAGGGGGTTTGGAAACACCATATATTTT	CASSQVLPRGFGNTIYF
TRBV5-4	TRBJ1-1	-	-	TGTGCCAGCAGCCCTAGGCCGACAACGAACACTGAAGCTTTCTTT	CASSPRPTTNTEAFF
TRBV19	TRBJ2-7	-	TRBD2	TGTGCCAGTAGTTCGAGCAAAGCGGGGGCCTATGAGCAGTACTTC	CASSSSKAGAYEQYF
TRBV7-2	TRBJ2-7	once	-	TGTGCCAGCAGCTTAGCGTCGGGGGACGAGCAGTACTTC	CASSLASGDEQYF
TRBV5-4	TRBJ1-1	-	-	TGTGCCAGCAGCTTGGGGGGGGAGGACACTGAAGCTTTCTTT	CASSLGGEDTEAFF
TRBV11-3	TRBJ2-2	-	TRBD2	TGTGCCAGCAGCTTTGGAGGGACTATGAACACCGGGGAGCTGTTTTTT	CASSFGGTMNTGELFF
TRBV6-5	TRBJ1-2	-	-	TGTGCCAGCAGTGAATCCGGGTATGGCTACACCTTC	CASSESGYGYTF
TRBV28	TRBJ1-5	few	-	TGTGCCAGCAGTTTATCCAGGGGCACCCCCCAGCATTTT	CASSLSRGTPQHF
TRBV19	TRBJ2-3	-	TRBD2	TGTGCCAGTAGTAGAAGCGGGACTAGCACAGATACGCAGTATTTT	CASSRSGTSTDTQYF
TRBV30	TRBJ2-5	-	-	TGTGCCTGGAGAAGGGGCCCCCAAGAGACCCAGTACTTC	CAWRRGPQETQYF